This entry is about one TCR beta chain. V lost 2 bases, J lost 4 bases, and 2 bases lay in between. The germline gives CDR1 MNHEY, CDR2 SVGEGT. The CDR3 totals 11 residues. The data derive from a study of blood T cell repertoires in COVID-19. The data were produced by immunoSEQ multiplex PCR, yet TCRdb's version contains in-frame clones alone and is incomplete. The sample contains fewer than 250,000 clones, 70% to 90% of which appear only once. The origin of this receptor is a man between 60 and 70 years old with acute or convalescent COVID-19. V usage is TRBV6-2 or TRBV6-3 and J usage is TRBJ2-5; D is unresolved. The sample taken for sequencing was peripheral blood. The chain's CDR3 is CASSYLETQYF. In nucleotides, the CDR3 is TGTGCCAGCAGTTACCTAGAGACCCAGTACTTC.